A single sample is the source of the 18 T cell receptor beta chains below, sequenced in a study of graft-versus-host responses after intestinal transplantation. CFSE-labeled responder cells (200,000) were plated with 200,000 irradiated, violet-dye-labeled stimulator cells. Only in-frame clones appear in the TCRdb table, and some are missing; sequencing was by immunoSEQ multiplex PCR. The sample contains 8,000 to 13,000 clones, around 33% of which appear only once. The input for sequencing was alloreactive CD8+ T cells from a mixed lymphocyte reaction culture, taken before intestinal transplant. Sample subset: CFSE-low proliferating T cells sorted from roughly six-day pre-transplant mixed lymphocyte reaction (GvH or HvG direction). These receptor sequences come from a human patient who received an intestinal transplant.

This clone was counted between two and nine times. This chain connects TRBV29-1 to TRBJ1-1, with a possible D match to TRBD1 (6 bases). V lost 7 bases to trimming and J lost 6 bases, with 18 bases between them. The CDR3 is 13 residues long. From germline, CDR1 is SQVTM and CDR2 ANQGSEA. The CDR3 loop reads CSGEGGTFAEAFF. In DNA form, the CDR3 reads TGCAGCGGTGAGGGGGGGACATTTGCTGAAGCTTTCTTT. The whole variable domain, filled in from reference TRBV29-1 and TRBJ1-1, reads SAVISQKPSRDICQRGTSLTIQCQVDSQVTMMFWYRQQPGQSLTLIATANQGSEATYESGFVIDKFPISRPNLTFSTLTVSNMSPEDSSIYLCSGEGGTFAEAFFGQGTRLTVV.

In its sample, this clone was seen a few times. The chain joins TRBV6-4 to TRBJ2-3, with D perhaps matching TRBD2 (6 bases). The germline V and J ends were trimmed by 0 bases and 1 base, with 8 bases remaining between them. The CDR3 consists of 15 residues. CDR1 MRHNA and CDR2 SNTAGT come from the germline V gene. The CDR3 here is CASSDSASGTDTQYF. The CDR3 region has the DNA TGTGCCAGCAGTGACTCGGCTAGCGGCACAGATACGCAGTATTTT.

This clone was observed a single time. This chain joins TRBV10-2 and TRBJ2-5; TRBD2 matches 9 bases. Germline values: CDR1 WSHSY, CDR2 SAAADI. The CDR3 covers 16 residues. V gave up 0 bases and J gave up 1 base; unmatched junction bases: 3. The CDR3 is CASSESRGGLQETQYF. The CDR3 DNA is TGCGCCAGCAGTGAGTCGCGGGGGGGACTCCAAGAGACCCAGTACTTC.

This sequence joins TRBV6-1 and TRBJ2-7; unclear D gene. This CDR3 has 13 amino acids. The germline gives CDR1 MNHNS, CDR2 SASEGT. Trimming stripped 5 bases from V and 1 base from J, with 9 bases between. The CDR3 nucleotides read TGTGCCAGCAGTCATAGCTTATCCTACGAGCAGTACTTC. Amino acids: CASSHSLSYEQYF.

The V call is TRBV9, the J call TRBJ1-4; D unresolved. The CDR3 loop spans 13 amino acids. The V gene's germline CDR1 is SGDLS and CDR2 YYNGEE. V lost 7 bases and J 8 bases, leaving 15 bases between the germline ends. The CDR3 region has the DNA TGTGCCAGCCAAAGCGGAGAGGACGAAAAACTGTTTTTT. It encodes CASQSGEDEKLFF.

The rearrangement uses TRBV9 and TRBJ2-7; D may be TRBD2 (6 bases). CDR3 length: 16 residues. V was trimmed by 0 bases and J by 5 bases, leaving 18 bases between them. The V gene's germline CDR1 is SGDLS and CDR2 YYNGEE. The CDR3 spells CASSVGVRDFSDEQYF. The CDR3 DNA sequence: TGTGCCAGCAGCGTAGGGGTGAGGGACTTCTCTGACGAGCAGTACTTC.

V usage is TRBV6-5 and J usage is TRBJ2-7; D is uncertain. This CDR3 has 13 amino acids. Per germline, CDR1 MNHEY and CDR2 SVGAGI. Between the trimmed V and J ends, which lost 2 bases and 2 bases, there was a span of 7 bases. In DNA form, the CDR3 reads TGTGCCAGCAGTTACGCGGCGACCTACGAGCAGTACTTC. It specifies CASSYAATYEQYF.

In this sample, this clone turned up a few times. The chain couples TRBV6-4 to TRBJ2-1; the match to TRBD2 covers 13 bases. Germline CDR1 and CDR2: MRHNA and SNTAGT. The junction had 7 bases not matched to a gene; V was cut back by 4 bases and J by 4 bases. CDR3 size: 17 residues. This CDR3 reads CASSGAGLAGCYNEQFF. The CDR3 DNA sequence: TGTGCCAGCAGTGGAGCGGGACTAGCGGGGTGTTACAATGAGCAGTTCTTC.

The chain is built from TRBV13 and TRBJ1-1, with TRBD1 as a possible D gene (6 bases). V dropped 0 bases and J dropped 7 bases, with 15 bases sitting between them. The CDR3 runs to 15 residues. Germline CDR1 PRHDT, CDR2 FYEKMQ (reference sequence). This CDR3 is CASSLGPTGKSEAFF. CDR3 in DNA: TGTGCCAGCAGCTTAGGACCCACAGGGAAAAGTGAAGCTTTCTTT.

In its sample, this clone ranks as medium-sized. The rearrangement uses TRBV7-9 and TRBJ1-4, with D uncertain. Trimming shortened V by 7 bases and J by 4 bases, and 13 bases separated the two germline ends. CDR1 and CDR2 (germline): SEHNR, FQNEAQ (reference sequence). This CDR3 has 14 residues. The chain's CDR3 is CASTGWESNEKLFF. CDR3 nucleotide sequence: TGTGCCAGCACGGGCTGGGAGAGTAATGAAAAACTGTTTTTT.

This chain joins TRBV7-9 and TRBJ1-2; D gene unclear. V gave up 11 bases and J gave up 7 bases, with 11 bases separating them. CDR1 is SEHNR and CDR2 is FQNEAQ in the germline V gene (reference sequence). The CDR3 has 10 amino acids. The CDR3 region is CAYKSVGYTF. The CDR3 DNA follows: TGTGCCTACAAGTCAGTTGGCTACACCTTC.

The V and J genes are TRBV10-3 and TRBJ2-2, with 10 bases lining up with TRBD2. The trim removed 5 bases at V and 1 base at J, leaving 4 bases unmatched. This CDR3 region has 16 residues. CDR1 and CDR2 from the germline V gene are ENHRY and SYGVKD. The CDR3 protein is CAISRLAGENTGELFF. CDR3 bases: TGTGCCATCAGTAGGCTAGCGGGGGAGAACACCGGGGAGCTGTTTTTT.

The chain has TRBV6-5 and TRBJ1-1, with D tentatively TRBD1 (6 bases). The germline V and J ends were trimmed by 0 bases and 11 bases, with 19 bases remaining between them. This CDR3 is built from 15 residues. Per germline, CDR1 MNHEY and CDR2 SVGAGI. This CDR3 reads CASSYSGDTTLGAFF. CDR3 DNA: TGTGCCAGCAGTTACTCGGGGGACACTACCCTAGGGGCTTTCTTT.

This clone is categorized as medium-sized (0.01 to 0.1%). The chain recombines TRBV5-1 with TRBJ2-7; 8 bases map to TRBD2. Germline V gives CDR1 SGHRS, CDR2 YFSETQ. The CDR3 sequence is 15 residues long. The J segment lost 6 bases and the V segment lost 0 bases, leaving 8 bases of the junction unmatched. This CDR3 reads CASSLVTGGLREQYF. The CDR3 bases are TGCGCCAGCAGCTTGGTGACGGGAGGGCTTCGCGAGCAGTACTTC.

The chain employs TRBV2 and TRBJ2-7, with 7 bases fitting TRBD1. V trimming: 8 bases; J trimming: 0 bases; junction bases outside the gene matches: 4. CDR1 is SNHLY, CDR2 FYNNEI, per germline. The CDR3 sequence is 13 residues long. The CDR3 region is CASSGTASYEQYF. The CDR3 DNA follows: TGTGCCAGCTCCGGGACAGCCTCCTACGAGCAGTACTTC.

The chain employs TRBV28 and TRBJ1-2, with unresolved D. The CDR3 contains 12 residues. V dropped 3 bases and J dropped 9 bases, with 11 bases sitting between them. From germline, CDR1 is MDHEN and CDR2 SYDVKM. CDR3 amino acids: CASSFDMESYTF. The CDR3 region has the DNA TGTGCCAGCAGTTTCGACATGGAAAGCTACACCTTC.

The table lists this clone with a few counts. The chain uses TRBV6-5 and TRBJ2-3, with TRBD2 identical over 7 bases. The CDR3 has 15 residues. V gave up 5 bases and J gave up 6 bases; unmatched junction bases: 11. CDR1 is MNHEY and CDR2 is SVGAGI in the germline V gene. CDR3 nucleotides: TGTGCCAGCAGTGTCCGGGACTACCAAAGTGATACGCAGTATTTT. Its protein is CASSVRDYQSDTQYF.

V usage is TRBV4-1 and J usage is TRBJ2-1; TRBD2 matches 8 bases. J gave up 8 bases and V 0 bases, and 9 bases lay outside the gene matches. Germline V gene sequence: CDR1 MGHRA, CDR2 YSYEKL. The CDR3 totals 16 residues. CDR3 nucleotides: TGCGCCAGCAGCCAAGATCCGAGCGGGGGTGGCGATGAGCAGTTCTTC. It encodes CASSQDPSGGGDEQFF.